Each of the 26 T cell receptor beta chains below was sequenced from the same sample in a study of STAT5B mutations in CD4+ large granular lymphocyte leukemia. Clones were read by immunoSEQ multiplex PCR, and TCRdb kept only the in-frame ones, dropping some. The data hold 45,000 to 50,000 clones, with around 81% observed a single time. The sequenced material came from CD4+ T cells from blood buffy coats. The receptors shown here come from a human donor in good health.

This rearrangement joins TRBV5-6 to TRBJ2-5; D uncertain. Per germline, CDR1 SGHDT and CDR2 YYEEEE. This CDR3 has 11 residues. V was shortened by 4 bases and J by 3 bases, with 4 bases between the two germline ends. The CDR3: CASSREETQYF. CDR3 nucleotides: TGTGCCAGCAGCAGGGAAGAGACCCAGTACTTC.

The chain joins TRBV12-1 to TRBJ2-5; no DNA check was done on the table's D call, TRBD1. TRBV12-1 is a listed pseudogene. CDR3 length equals 14 residues. The CDR3 sequence is CASTQGADQETQYF. DNA for the CDR3: TGTGCCAGCACCCAGGGGGCCGACCAAGAGACCCAGTACTTC.

This chain uses TRBV29-1 with TRBJ2-5; D may be TRBD1 or TRBD2 (5 bases each). Germline V CDR1 and CDR2: SQVTM, ANQGSEA. There are 12 residues in the CDR3. Trimming took 4 bases from V and 4 from J, leaving 10 bases between them. CDR3 protein: CSVGRGGETQYF. In DNA form, the CDR3 reads TGCAGCGTTGGGCGTGGGGGAGAGACCCAGTACTTC.

The V call is TRBV19, the J call TRBJ2-1; 14 bases are shared with TRBD2. V gave up 7 bases and J gave up 3 bases; unmatched junction bases: 8. This CDR3 has 17 residues. The germline CDR1 and CDR2 sequences are LNHDA and SQIVND (reference sequence). In nucleotides, the CDR3 is TGTGCCAGTACATACGGGACTAGCGGGGGATACTACAATGAGCAGTTCTTC. It translates to CASTYGTSGGYYNEQFF.

The J gene is TRBJ1-4, the V gene TRBV2; 7 positions match TRBD1. The length of the CDR3 is 18 residues. Unmatched junction bases numbered 13, after V lost 0 bases and J lost 6 bases. Germline-derived CDR1 and CDR2 are SNHLY and FYNNEI. The CDR3, as DNA: TGTGCCAGCAGTGAAGCGCTTCAGGGGGGGGCAGGGGATGAAAAACTGTTTTTT. This codes for CASSEALQGGAGDEKLFF.

This sequence joins TRBV7-3 and TRBJ1-3; D ambiguous. V lost 4 bases and J 6 bases, leaving 10 bases between the germline ends. Germline V lookup: CDR1 SGHTA, CDR2 FQGTGA. The CDR3 runs 13 residues. CDR3 DNA sequence: TGTGCCAGCAGCTCCCCATTGGAAAACACCATATATTTT. It specifies CASSSPLENTIYF.

The chain recombines TRBV18 with TRBJ2-7; D is perhaps TRBD2 (6 bases). Trimming removed 1 base at V and 0 bases at J, with 10 bases between. CDR1 and CDR2 (germline): KGHSH, LQKENI. The CDR3 is 15 amino acids. The CDR3 here is CASSPRPSVSYEQYF. CDR3 in DNA: TGTGCCAGCTCACCACGGCCTAGCGTCTCCTACGAGCAGTACTTC. The full variable domain, rest sourced from reference TRBV18 and TRBJ2-7, is NAGVMQNPRHLVRRRGQEARLRCSPMKGHSHVYWYRQLPEEGLKFMVYLQKENIIDESGMPKERFSAEFPKEGPSILRIQQVVRGDSAAYFCASSPRPSVSYEQYFGPGTRLTVT.

The chain has TRBV29-1 and TRBJ2-3, with 9 positions matching TRBD2. The J segment lost 2 bases and the V segment lost 4 bases, leaving 10 bases of the junction unmatched. CDR3 length equals 16 residues. CDR1 is SQVTM, CDR2 ANQGSEA, per germline. CDR3 nucleotide sequence: TGCAGCGTTGGAGGTCTAGCGGGATACTACACAGATACGCAGTATTTT. Its translation is CSVGGLAGYYTDTQYF.

The gene calls are TRBV19 and TRBJ2-7; TRBD1 is a possible D gene (6 bases). CDR3 length: 14 residues. V gave up 0 bases and J gave up 3 bases, with 9 bases separating them. Germline CDR1 is LNHDA and CDR2 is SQIVND (reference sequence). CDR3 nucleotides: TGTGCCAGTAGTATAGATAGGGGGTTCTACGAGCAGTACTTC. Encoded protein: CASSIDRGFYEQYF.

A few counts support this clone. The chain carries TRBV13 and TRBJ2-7; no clear D. Germline CDR1 reads PRHDT; CDR2 reads FYEKMQ (reference sequence). The CDR3 totals 11 residues. V lost 5 bases and J lost 7, with 9 bases in between. The CDR3 region has the DNA TGTGCCAGCAGCATGTCTGGGGAGCAGTACTTC. Translation gives CASSMSGEQYF.

This clone appeared a single time. The chain carries TRBV5-1 and TRBJ1-1, with no clear D. This CDR3 contains 14 residues. The ends were cut back, 2 bases at V and 1 base at J, with 9 bases in the middle. The germline V gene encodes CDR1 SGHRS and CDR2 YFSETQ. CDR3 bases: TGCGCCAGCAGCTTCGATCTACCGAACACTGAAGCTTTCTTT. Protein product: CASSFDLPNTEAFF.

The CDR3 DNA sequence: TGTGCCAGCAGCCCAGGCCGCCGGGACAGGGAGTCCGGGGAGCTGTTTTTT. The encoded protein is CASSPGRRDRESGELFF. V usage is TRBV11-3 and J usage is TRBJ2-2; 9 nucleotides line up with TRBD1. Germline CDR1 is SGHNT and CDR2 is YENEEA. With V trimmed by 5 bases and J by 6 bases, 13 bases remained unmatched. This CDR3 spans 17 amino acids.

This clone was seen only once. This rearrangement joins TRBV14 to TRBJ2-7; D may match TRBD1 or TRBD2 (5 bases each). The CDR3 spans 14 residues. CDR1 SGHDN and CDR2 FVKESK come from the germline V gene. Trimming left V 2 bases short and J 7 bases short, with 15 bases between. In nucleotides, the CDR3 is TGTGCCAGCAGCCAACACCGGGACGGCGGAGAGCAGTACTTC. Translated, it gives CASSQHRDGGEQYF.

This clone was found a few times. The rearrangement links TRBV5-4 to TRBJ1-1; D is possibly TRBD1 (5 bases). Trimming left V 0 bases short and J 4 bases short, with 13 bases between. Germline values: CDR1 SGHNT, CDR2 YYREEE (reference sequence). CDR3 length equals 15 residues. CDR3 region: CASSLEPGRGTEAFF. The CDR3 nucleotides read TGTGCCAGCAGCTTGGAGCCGGGAAGGGGCACTGAAGCTTTCTTT.

The CDR3 is CASSIRRGAVYNEQFF. The CDR3 region has the DNA TGTGCCAGCAGTATTAGAAGGGGAGCGGTCTACAATGAGCAGTTCTTC. The chain recombines TRBV5-4 with TRBJ2-1; either TRBD1 or TRBD2 may fit D (5 bases each). The length of the CDR3 is 16 residues. Per the germline V gene, CDR1 is SGHNT and CDR2 is YYREEE (reference sequence). Trimming removed 5 bases from V and 3 bases from J, with 18 bases in between.

V is TRBV6-1 and J is TRBJ2-5, with D perhaps TRBD1 or TRBD2 (5 bases each). Trimming removed 1 base at V and 4 bases at J, with 10 bases between. This CDR3 contains 14 residues. Germline CDR1 is MNHNS and CDR2 is SASEGT. The CDR3 here is CASSEGGAGETQYF. The DNA for the CDR3 is TGTGCCAGCAGTGAAGGAGGGGCGGGAGAGACCCAGTACTTC.

The chain employs TRBV11-3 and TRBJ2-7; possibly TRBD2 for D (6 bases). V shed 2 bases and J shed 2 bases, with 13 bases lying between them. Germline CDR1 SGHNT, CDR2 YENEEA. The CDR3 sequence is 15 residues long. For the CDR3, the DNA is TGTGCCAGCAGCTTAAATTTGCGGGGACCCTACGAGCAGTACTTC. This gives the protein CASSLNLRGPYEQYF.

The chain joins TRBV6-5 to TRBJ1-1, with 9 bases fitting TRBD1. CDR1 is MNHEY and CDR2 is SVGAGI in the germline V gene. V gave up 6 bases and J gave up 11 bases; unmatched junction bases: 4. This CDR3 has 11 amino acids. The DNA of the CDR3 is TGTGCCAGCAGAAGGGACAGGGTGGCTTTCTTT. Its translation: CASRRDRVAFF.

This clone is a singleton in its sample. The chain uses TRBV30 and TRBJ2-1; 8 positions agree with TRBD2. After removal of 0 bases from V and 5 bases from J, the junction contained 3 bases not matched to a gene. Germline V gene data show CDR1 as GTSNPN and CDR2 as SVGIG (reference sequence). The CDR3 is made up of 14 amino acids. The CDR3 spells CAWSVVAGHNEQFF. The CDR3 nucleotides read TGTGCCTGGAGTGTGGTAGCGGGACACAATGAGCAGTTCTTC.

This clone was seen a few times. This chain joins TRBV14 and TRBJ1-2; no clear D. The V end was cut by 0 bases, the J end by 4 bases, with 12 bases between. The CDR3 runs to 15 residues. The germline V gene encodes CDR1 SGHDN and CDR2 FVKESK. The CDR3 bases are TGTGCCAGCAGCCAAGAAACTGTCTCCGGCTATGGCTACACCTTC. Protein product: CASSQETVSGYGYTF.

The genes are TRBV6-5 and TRBJ1-2; D is possibly TRBD1 (6 bases). V was shortened by 4 bases and J by 7 bases, with 16 bases between the two germline ends. CDR1 and CDR2 from the germline V gene are MNHEY and SVGAGI. CDR3 length: 14 amino acids. Written as DNA, the CDR3 is TGTGCCAGCAGTTCCCGCTGGGGGGCCTTTGGCTACACCTTC. It specifies CASSSRWGAFGYTF.

The chain recombines TRBV6-1 with TRBJ2-1; the match to TRBD2 covers 10 bases. Trimming took 3 bases from V and 3 from J; bases not matched to a gene: 11. Germline values: CDR1 MNHNS, CDR2 SASEGT. This CDR3 is built from 18 residues. The CDR3 DNA sequence: TGTGCCAGCAGTGACAGGGGGCAGCGGGGGGGCCTCTACAATGAGCAGTTCTTC. It translates to CASSDRGQRGGLYNEQFF.

The chain couples TRBV7-3 to TRBJ2-2, with 12 nucleotides matching TRBD2. J gave up 9 bases and V 5 bases, and 10 bases lay outside the gene matches. The CDR3 has 16 residues. CDR1 and CDR2 from the germline V gene are SGHTA and FQGTGA. In nucleotides, the CDR3 is TGTGCCAGCAGCCCATCCTCAGGACTAGCGGGGCGGGAGCTGTTTTTT. It translates to CASSPSSGLAGRELFF.

This rearrangement joins TRBV5-4 to TRBJ2-1; D may be TRBD2 (6 bases). Germline V lookup: CDR1 SGHNT, CDR2 YYREEE (reference sequence). Trimming pared 5 bases from V and 9 bases from J, leaving 18 bases between. The CDR3 contains 14 residues. This CDR3 is CASRRGERFAEQFF. Here the CDR3 DNA reads TGTGCCAGCAGGCGGGGTGAGAGGTTTGCTGAGCAGTTCTTC.

The CDR3 is CASRKGVADPKGGYTF. The CDR3 nucleotides are TGTGCCAGCCGTAAGGGGGTGGCGGACCCGAAGGGTGGCTACACCTTC. V is TRBV11-2 and J is TRBJ1-2; D perhaps matches TRBD1 (6 bases). The CDR3 covers 16 residues. Germline V gives CDR1 SGHAT, CDR2 FQNNGV. The ends were cut back, 8 bases at V and 7 bases at J, with 26 bases in the middle. Looking up the rest from reference TRBV11-2 and TRBJ1-2 gives the full variable domain: EAGVAQSPRYKIIEKRQSVAFWCNPISGHATLYWYQQILGQGPKLLIQFQNNGVVDDSQLPKDRFSAERLKGVDSTLKIQPAKLEDSAVYLCASRKGVADPKGGYTFGSGTRLTVV.

This chain links TRBV7-6 with TRBJ1-5; no reliable D call. CDR1 is SGHVS and CDR2 is FNYEAQ in the germline V gene. V lost 5 bases and J lost 2, with 19 bases in between. The CDR3 length is 17 residues. The CDR3 DNA sequence: TGTGCCAGCAGCCCCTTGGCTTTTATAGTCTGCAATCAGCCCCAGCATTTT. Its translation is CASSPLAFIVCNQPQHF.